A single sample is the source of the 20 T cell receptor beta chains below, sequenced in a study of blood T cell repertoires in COVID-19. Measured with immunoSEQ multiplex PCR; TCRdb has only the in-frame clones, and not every one. Among 120,000 to 150,000 clones listed, roughly 82% were seen once. Sequences were obtained from peripheral blood. The receptors shown here come from a human donor with acute or convalescent COVID-19. The donor label of this sample is uncertain.

The chain carries TRBV4-2 and TRBJ2-1, with 15 positions matching TRBD2. The CDR3 length is 15 residues. After removal of 0 bases from V and 12 bases from J, the junction contained 3 bases not matched to a gene. The germline gives CDR1 LGHNA, CDR2 YNFKEQ. CDR3 residues: CASSQEGLAGGPQFF. DNA of the CDR3: TGTGCCAGCAGCCAAGAGGGACTAGCGGGGGGCCCGCAGTTCTTC.

The chain has TRBV19 and TRBJ1-2; no clear D. This CDR3 is 14 amino acids long. In germline, CDR1 is LNHDA, CDR2 SQIVND (reference sequence). Trimming left V 7 bases short and J 4 bases short, with 16 bases between. CDR3 loop: CASTPRRYLYGYTF. The CDR3 DNA follows: TGTGCCAGTACCCCCAGGAGGTACCTCTATGGCTACACCTTC.

The rearrangement uses TRBV5-1 and TRBJ2-7; the match to TRBD2 covers 13 bases. V was clipped by 4 bases and J by 5 bases; unmatched bases: 6. Germline V CDR1 and CDR2: SGHRS, YFSETQ. The CDR3 loop spans 15 amino acids. The CDR3 coding sequence is TGCGCCAGCAGCCTCGGGACTAGCGGGGATCACGAGCAGTACTTC. Amino acid sequence: CASSLGTSGDHEQYF.

The chain is built from TRBV2 and TRBJ2-5, with 8 bases aligning to TRBD1. J lost 5 bases, V lost 3 bases, and 8 bases had no gene match. Germline CDR1 reads SNHLY; CDR2 reads FYNNEI. This CDR3 region has 15 residues. Here the CDR3 DNA reads TGTGCCAGCAGTGATCAGGACAGGGAACGGGAGACCCAGTACTTC. The encoded protein is CASSDQDRERETQYF.

This clone was recorded only once. The V call is TRBV5-1, the J call TRBJ1-5; D uncertain. Germline V CDR1 and CDR2: SGHRS, YFSETQ. The CDR3 contains 15 residues. Trimming took 0 bases from V and 1 from J, leaving 8 bases between them. As DNA, the CDR3 is TGCGCCAGCAGCTTGGCAGGAAGGAGCAATCAGCCCCAGCATTTT. It translates to CASSLAGRSNQPQHF.

J is TRBJ1-2 and V is TRBV11-2; unclear D gene. V lost 0 bases, J lost 7 bases, and 9 bases lay in between. The CDR3 is 13 amino acids. Per the germline V gene, CDR1 is SGHAT and CDR2 is FQNNGV. CDR3 residues: CASSLDPTRGYTF. The CDR3 nucleotides are TGTGCCAGCAGCTTAGACCCTACCCGTGGCTACACCTTC.

The chain's CDR3 is CASSISRRGTEAFF. The CDR3 DNA reads TGTGCCAGTAGTATATCTCGCAGAGGCACTGAAGCTTTCTTT. The chain combines TRBV19 with TRBJ1-1; D not resolved. Trimming stripped 2 bases from V and 4 bases from J, with 11 bases between. The CDR3 is made up of 14 amino acids. Germline values: CDR1 LNHDA, CDR2 SQIVND (reference sequence).

The J gene is TRBJ1-6, the V gene TRBV14; the match to TRBD1 covers 8 bases. CDR1 SGHDN and CDR2 FVKESK come from the germline V gene. The CDR3 spans 15 residues. V lost 5 bases and J lost 7; bases outside the gene matches: 7. In nucleotides, the CDR3 is TGTGCCAGCAGCTCGGCGGGGACAGGCAATTCACCCCTCCACTTT. Protein sequence: CASSSAGTGNSPLHF.

This clone was counted a single time. For the CDR3, the DNA is TGCGCCAGCAGTTCAATCGACAGGGGCACTGAAGCTTTCTTT. Its translation: CASSSIDRGTEAFF. This sequence joins TRBV4-3 and TRBJ1-1; 8 bases agree with TRBD1. This CDR3 is built from 14 residues. The V gene end was trimmed by 6 bases and the J gene end by 4 bases; junction bases not matched to a gene: 7. Germline CDR1 and CDR2: LGHNA and YSLEER.

This clone was found once. As DNA, the CDR3 is TGTGCCTGGAGCGGGGGACAGCGCACAGATACGCAGTATTTT. Its translation is CAWSGGQRTDTQYF. The chain combines TRBV30 with TRBJ2-3, with a tentative D call TRBD1 (7 bases). This CDR3 has 14 amino acids. V was shortened by 3 bases and J by 1 base, with 11 bases between the two germline ends. CDR1 is GTSNPN, CDR2 SVGIG, per germline (reference sequence).

This clone showed up just once. The V call is TRBV5-1, the J call TRBJ1-2, with TRBD1 identical over 9 bases. Germline assignment: CDR1 SGHRS and CDR2 YFSETQ. The CDR3 loop spans 14 amino acids. V dropped 4 bases and J dropped 8; count of bases not matched to a gene: 9. The DNA for the CDR3 is TGCGCCAGCAGCGCGGGACAGGGAGTGGAAGGCTACACCTTC. It translates to CASSAGQGVEGYTF.

This clone was counted a single time. The rearrangement uses TRBV2 and TRBJ1-2; the match to TRBD1 covers 7 bases. Trimming removed 8 bases from V and 8 bases from J; junction bases left unmatched: 11. Per the germline V gene, CDR1 is SNHLY and CDR2 is FYNNEI. The CDR3 contains 13 residues. The CDR3 nucleotides read TGTGCCAGCCAATACGGGACACAGGGGGGCTACACCTTC. Translated: CASQYGTQGGYTF.

The chain uses TRBV7-9 and TRBJ1-5; 7 nucleotides agree with TRBD1. CDR1 is SEHNR, CDR2 FQNEAQ, per germline (reference sequence). V shed 1 base, J shed 5 bases, and the junction held 2 bases outside the gene matches. The CDR3 extends over 14 amino acids. This chain's CDR3 is CASSLGTGDQPQHF. The CDR3 DNA is TGTGCCAGCAGCTTAGGTACAGGGGATCAGCCCCAGCATTTT.

The V and J genes are TRBV6-5 and TRBJ1-1; TRBD1 matches at 8 bases. The ends lost 7 bases at V and 1 base at J; junction bases unmatched: 5. Germline values: CDR1 MNHEY, CDR2 SVGAGI. The CDR3 loop spans 14 amino acids. CDR3 DNA: TGTGCCAGCAAGTTCGACAGGGGGAACACTGAAGCTTTCTTT. As protein: CASKFDRGNTEAFF.

This chain connects TRBV5-4 to TRBJ1-1, with a tentative D call TRBD1 (5 bases). Trimming removed 1 base from V and 1 base from J, with 11 bases in between. CDR1 and CDR2 (germline): SGHNT, YYREEE (reference sequence). The CDR3 is made up of 15 amino acids. CDR3 bases: TGTGCCAGCAGCTTGTACAGGAGGGGGAACACTGAAGCTTTCTTT. Translating gives CASSLYRRGNTEAFF. The variable domain in full, with the rest retrieved from reference TRBV5-4 and TRBJ1-1, is ETGVTQSPTHLIKTRGQQVTLRCSSQSGHNTVSWYQQALGQGPQFIFQYYREEENGRGNFPPRFSGLQFPNYSSELNVNALELDDSALYLCASSLYRRGNTEAFFGQGTRLTVV.

CDR3 nucleotides: TGTGCCAGCACCACCCGGGACCGGGACAGAAAATACGAGCAGTACTTC. It codes for CASTTRDRDRKYEQYF. The chain combines TRBV21-1 with TRBJ2-7; TRBD1 is the table's D call, not checked against the DNA. TRBV21-1 is reported as a pseudogene. CDR3 length equals 16 residues.

The V call is TRBV6-2 or TRBV6-3, the J call TRBJ1-2; possibly TRBD1 for D (5 bases). Germline CDR1 MNHEY, CDR2 SVGEGT. CDR3 length: 14 residues. Deletions cut 5 bases from V and 2 bases from J, with 12 bases between. CDR3 DNA: TGTGCCAGCAGTCCGAGACAGTGGAACTATGGCTACACCTTC. It encodes CASSPRQWNYGYTF.

For the CDR3, the DNA is TGTGCCAGCAGTGGAAGGGTGTCAGGGGTAAACTATGGCTACACCTTC. As protein: CASSGRVSGVNYGYTF. The genes are TRBV25-1 and TRBJ1-2; TRBD1 is a possible D gene (6 bases). The V gene lost 4 bases and the J gene lost 2 bases, with 17 bases spanning the gap. CDR3 length equals 16 residues. Germline V gene lookup returns CDR1 MGHDK and CDR2 SYGVNS.

This sequence joins TRBV7-9 and TRBJ2-1; D may be TRBD1 (6 bases). Between the trimmed V and J ends, which lost 4 bases and 2 bases, there was a span of 12 bases. Germline lookup yields CDR1 SEHNR and CDR2 FQNEAQ (reference sequence). The CDR3 contains 15 residues. In DNA form, the CDR3 reads TGTGCCAGCAGCTCGACAGGTTTCACCTACAATGAGCAGTTCTTC. It codes for CASSSTGFTYNEQFF.

The chain couples TRBV7-6 to TRBJ1-2; D remains unclear. CDR3 length equals 16 residues. CDR1 is SGHVS and CDR2 is FNYEAQ in the germline V gene. V lost 4 bases to trimming and J lost 5 bases, with 20 bases between them. Written as DNA, the CDR3 is TGTGCCAGCAGCTCAGGCGTGACACATGACCCTTATGGCTACACCTTC. Encoded protein: CASSSGVTHDPYGYTF.